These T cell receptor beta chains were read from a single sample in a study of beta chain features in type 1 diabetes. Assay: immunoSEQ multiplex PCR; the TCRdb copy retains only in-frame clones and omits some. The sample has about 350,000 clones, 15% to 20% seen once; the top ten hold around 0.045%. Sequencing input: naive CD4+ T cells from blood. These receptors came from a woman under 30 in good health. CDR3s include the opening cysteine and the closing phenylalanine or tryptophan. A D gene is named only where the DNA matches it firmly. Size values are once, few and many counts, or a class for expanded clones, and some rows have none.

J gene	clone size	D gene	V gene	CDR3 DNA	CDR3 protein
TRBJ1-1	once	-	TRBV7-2	TGTGCCAGCAGCCCTTTTCAGGGTGCTGAAGCTTTCTTT	CASSPFQGAEAFF
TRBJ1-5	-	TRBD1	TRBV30	TGTGCCTGGAGTCAGGGGGCGTTGGGCAATCAGCCCCAGCATTTT	CAWSQGALGNQPQHF
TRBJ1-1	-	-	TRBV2	TGTGCCAGCACGGACAGTTCTGAAGCTTTCTTT	CASTDSSEAFF
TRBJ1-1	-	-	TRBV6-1	TGTGCCAGCAGCCGGGGACTGCGCACTGAAGCTTTCTTT	CASSRGLRTEAFF
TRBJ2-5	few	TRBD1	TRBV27	TGTGCCAGCAGCATCGGGACAGGGCAAGAGACCCAGTACTTC	CASSIGTGQETQYF
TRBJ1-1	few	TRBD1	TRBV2	TGTGCCAGCAGTGAAGGGACAGGGCTTAACACTGATCGGAGCTTT	CASSEGTGLNTDRSF
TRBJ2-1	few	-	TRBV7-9	TGTGCCAGCAGCTGGCGGGACTCCTACAATGAGCAGTTCTTC	CASSWRDSYNEQFF
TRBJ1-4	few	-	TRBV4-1	TGCGCCAGCAGCCTGGAACAGCTTAATGAAAAACTGTTTTTT	CASSLEQLNEKLFF
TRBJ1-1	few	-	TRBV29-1	TGCAGCGTTAGCGGACTCCGGGGTATGGGTGAAGCTTTCTTT	CSVSGLRGMGEAFF
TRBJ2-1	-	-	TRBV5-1	TGCGCCAGCAGCTCCGGACAGGGACTAGCTTCCCTCCTCTACAATGAGCAGTTCTTC	CASSSGQGLASLLYNEQFF
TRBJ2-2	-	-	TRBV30	TGTGCCTGGAGCCGTTCAGAATCCGGGGAGCTGTTTTTT	CAWSRSESGELFF
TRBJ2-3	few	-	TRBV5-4	TGTGCCAGCAGCTTGGGGGGCAGGGAAGGAGATACGCAGTATTTT	CASSLGGREGDTQYF
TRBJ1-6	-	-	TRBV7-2	TGTGCCAGCAGGCCCGGAGCCCCGTATAATTCACCCCTCCACTTT	CASRPGAPYNSPLHF
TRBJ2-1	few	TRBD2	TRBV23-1	TGCGCCAGCCGGGGGGGTCCGGGCAATGAGCAGTTCTTC	CASRGGPGNEQFF
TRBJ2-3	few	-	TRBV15	TGTGCCACCAGCAGAGATCGGAGTAGCGGAACCCCAGATACGCAGTATTTT	CATSRDRSSGTPDTQYF
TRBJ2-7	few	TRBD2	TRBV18	TGTGCCAGCTCACCTAGGGTTCAAGGGCTAGCGGGAGCAAGGAGGTCCTACGAGCAGTACTTC	CASSPRVQGLAGARRSYEQYF
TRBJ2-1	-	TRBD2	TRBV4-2	TGTGCCAGCAGCCAAGACGCGGGAGGGGGGTACAATGAGCAGTTCTTC	CASSQDAGGGYNEQFF
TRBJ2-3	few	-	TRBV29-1	TGCAGCGTTAGTGGGAGTGGCACAGATACGCAGTATTTT	CSVSGSGTDTQYF
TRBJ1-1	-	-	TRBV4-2	TGTGCCAGCAGCCTTCTTGTGACCGACAGCACTGAAGCTTTCTTT	CASSLLVTDSTEAFF
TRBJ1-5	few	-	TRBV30	TGTGCCTGGAGTGAACAGACCAATCAGCCCCAGCATTTT	CAWSEQTNQPQHF
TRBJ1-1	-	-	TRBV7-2	TGTGCCAGCAGCTTAGGGACTACGGCCACTGAAGCTTTCTTT	CASSLGTTATEAFF
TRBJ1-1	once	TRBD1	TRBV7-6	TGTGCCAGCAGCTGGGGACAGAGCTCTGGAGCTTTCTTT	CASSWGQSSGAFF
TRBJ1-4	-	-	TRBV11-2	TGTGCCAGCAGCCCCCAGGGGCGGGAAAAACTGTTTTTT	CASSPQGREKLFF
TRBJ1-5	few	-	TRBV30	TGTGCCTGGAGTTCCCCGGGGGGAGTTCGACCCCAGCATTTT	CAWSSPGGVRPQHF
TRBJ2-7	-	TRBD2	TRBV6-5	TGTGCCAGCAGTCAAACTAGCGGGGTTGGGGAGCAGTACTTC	CASSQTSGVGEQYF
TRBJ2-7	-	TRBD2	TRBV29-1	TGCAGCGTTGAATTTAGCGGGATCTACGAGCAGTACTTC	CSVEFSGIYEQYF
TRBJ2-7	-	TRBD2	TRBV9	TGTGCCAGCAGCGTCGGGACTATCTCCTACGAGCAGTACTTC	CASSVGTISYEQYF
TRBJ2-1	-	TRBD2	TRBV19	TGTGCCAGCGGGACTAGCGGGAGGGCCGGGAATGAGCAGTTCTTC	CASGTSGRAGNEQFF
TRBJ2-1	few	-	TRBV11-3	TGTGCCAGCAGCTTAGAGAGCGGGCACGGGAATGAGCAGTTCTTC	CASSLESGHGNEQFF
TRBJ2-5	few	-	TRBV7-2	TGTGCCAGCAGCTTGAGCAGGGGAGAGACCCAGTACTTC	CASSLSRGETQYF
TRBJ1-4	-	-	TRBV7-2	TGTGCCAGCAGCTTGCGGACAGCAACTAATGAAAAACTGTTTTTT	CASSLRTATNEKLFF
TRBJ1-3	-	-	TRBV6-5	TGTGCCAGCGGGGGGTTAAGCTCTGGAAACACCATATATTTT	CASGGLSSGNTIYF
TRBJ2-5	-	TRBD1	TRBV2	TGTGCCAGCAGTCGGGACAGATCCCAAGAGACCCAGTACTTC	CASSRDRSQETQYF
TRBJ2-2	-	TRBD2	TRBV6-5	TGTGCTGTAGCTCGACTAGCGAGCACCGGGGAGCTGTTTTTT	CAVARLASTGELFF
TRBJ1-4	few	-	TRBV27	TGTCCCCAAGAAAGTTTCGGGACAACAACTAATGAAAAACTGTTTTTT	CPQESFGTTTNEKLFF
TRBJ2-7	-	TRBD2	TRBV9	TGTGCCAGCAGCGTAGTGGGCGCGGGGGGAGAGCAGTACTTC	CASSVVGAGGEQYF
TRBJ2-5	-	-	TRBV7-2	TGTGCCAGCAGCTTAGTGGCTAGCGAGGTCGAGACCCAGTACTTC	CASSLVASEVETQYF
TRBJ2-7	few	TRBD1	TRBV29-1	TGCAGCGTTGGGACAGGGGGCGACGAGCAGTACTTC	CSVGTGGDEQYF